This TCR beta chain was profiled in a study of T cell responses to AZD1222 COVID-19 vaccine. CDR1 and CDR2 (germline): MNHEY, SVGAGI. V dropped 6 bases and J dropped 1 base, with 12 bases sitting between them. This CDR3 is built from 14 residues. In the case of this clone: The antigen remains unidentified.

Second-dose intervals of approximately 4 or approximately 12 weeks were pooled. The table came from immunoSEQ multiplex PCR; TCRdb's copy has only in-frame clones and leaves some out. The data hold about 120,000 clones, with 86% observed a single time. Points from the study as a whole: Spike-specific TCR breadth and depth rose after two AZD1222 doses.

This sequence was found in an adult who received the AZD1222 COVID-19 vaccine. The chain carries TRBV6-5 and TRBJ1-1, with D possibly TRBD1 on 5 matching bases. The sequencing used peripheral blood, collected 28 days after the second AZD1222 dose. Here the CDR3 reads CASRNTRGNTEAFF. In DNA form, the CDR3 reads TGTGCCAGCAGGAACACGAGGGGGAACACTGAAGCTTTCTTT.